The T cell receptor beta chain under discussion was sequenced for a study of cytomegalovirus exposure and HLA in healthy donors (dated by TCRdb to about 2017). Concerning the study at large: According to an earlier analysis of around 600 of the donors, some 180 million T cells yielded 120 million or so unique TCR beta sequences and approximately 300 Gb of sequence data. Approximately 300 gigabases of sequencing data and roughly 80 million unique TCR sequences made up an early release that covered approximately 620 HLA-typed donors. Of the 300 to 450 genotyped donors, 75% to 85% were placed in the genetic ancestry cluster associated with self-reported Caucasian donors. The study aimed to test whether signatures of past pathogen exposure could be identified by cataloging public T cell receptors. Using immunosequencing, the study profiled T cell repertoires from roughly 650 subjects and related those repertoires to cytomegalovirus serostatus. Along with the approximately 700-subject first cohort, a separate validation cohort of some 130 different subjects was used. To predict cytomegalovirus infection status, the study combined high-throughput TCR immunosequencing, statistical association of individual TCRs with disease status, and machine learning. To study patterns of TCR occurrence, a later analysis re-analyzed previously published TCR beta repertoires from 700 or so donors and added high-resolution HLA genotyping. Rather than drawing on any new phenotypic data, the later analysis identified candidate immune exposures from TCR beta sequences and the way those sequences occurred across donors. In an earlier analysis of several hundred of the donors, high-throughput TCR beta sequencing was used to judge whether each TCR beta V gene segment behaved as functional or pseudogenic. Donor age, sex, ethnicity and CMV serostatus were compiled together with the repertoire data. Genome-wide SNP genotypes for about three fifths of the 666 donors were used in a later genetic analysis, which treated that subset as a discovery cohort. All discovery cohort repertoires had been generated on a single sequencing platform. Both class I and class II loci were covered by HLA typing, at four-digit resolution. The number of typed donors differed by locus: about 620-640 for A, B, C, DRB1 and DQB1; approximately 520 for DQA1; approximately 600 for DPA1; and around 490 for DPB1. Because of strong linkage in the cohort, five DR-DQ haplotypes were treated as single units for association and clustering. On average, around 200,000 unique TCR beta nucleotide sequences were sequenced per donor among 398 genotyped donors of the cohort, with roughly 19% of those sequences being non-productive. Summary of the overall study and its limitations: In a later analysis, about 17,000 TCR beta sequences were associated with specific HLA alleles at a false discovery rate of 0.05. V-gene and J-gene trimming of TCR beta chains was associated with a missense DCLRE1C variant in a later genetic analysis, and the association was replicated in an independent cohort. Because some donors lacked HLA typing at each locus, the association tests relied only on the typed subset. Most TCR sequences were seen in very few donors, while some public TCRs were found in many individuals. Correlated functional status among segregating V segments might reflect linkage disequilibrium, but an unknown experimental factor could not be ruled out. Because counts were too low, roughly 16 rarely observed V segments, including chromosome 9 orphons, were left out of the earlier analysis of approximately 580 of the donors. When HLA alleles, especially DR and DQ, strongly co-occurred, TCR associations were difficult to assign to individual alleles. The cohort was sequenced for TCR beta chains only, and without alpha or paired-chain data the features that could be detected were limited. In vitro tests confirmed that three of the cytomegalovirus-associated TCR beta chains recognize cytomegalovirus antigens. The classifier was reported to diagnose cytomegalovirus status with high specificity and sensitivity in both the original and validation cohorts. A further reported finding was that TCR beta sequences accurately predicted the HLA-A and HLA-B alleles for most subjects in the first cohort. For the cohort, immune exposure information was limited to CMV serostatus. The authors suggested that the approach could potentially be extended to other disease states and immunological phenotypes. In a later analysis, HLA-associated TCR beta chains showed more clonal expansion and lower generation probabilities than non-associated chains that were equally common. Most CMV-associated TCR beta chains appeared to be HLA-restricted in a later analysis, and the HLA associations seemed to be driven largely by CMV exposure. A later genetic analysis reported fewer N-insertions in productive TCRs among donors in an Asian-associated ancestry cluster than the roughly 620-donor mean. In an earlier analysis of some 540 of the donors, most TCR beta V segments appeared in productive rearrangements about 90% or about 30% of the time, broadly matching IMGT annotations. Sequencing depth was assumed to be roughly uniform across donors in the presence/absence analyses, though that assumption may not hold. The study listed 164 TCR beta chains as associated with cytomegalovirus. A group of highly shared sequence variants was considered likely to be a technical artifact of the sequencing pipeline. In a later analysis, TCR association rates were found to vary across HLA loci, with the most associated TCRs seen for DRB1 alleles and the fewest for HLA-C alleles. Several of the top co-occurrence clusters appeared to be linked to parvovirus B19, influenza, CMV and Epstein-Barr virus, according to a later analysis.

The library was built by means of the immunoSEQ multiplex PCR assay. A mixture of 60 forward primers for TCR Vbeta segments and 13 reverse primers for TCR Jbeta segments was used in the multiplex PCR. A multiplex PCR assay on genomic DNA amplified the CDR3 region of rearranged TCR beta genes. Amplified TCR beta libraries were sequenced as 87-base-pair reads on the Illumina HiSeq System. The authors' pipeline ran thus. A later analysis counted approximately 74 million unique TCR beta chains across the 550 to 750 repertoires, and around 9.9 million of these chains were shared by at least two donors. Raw reads were error-corrected and collapsed into unique sequences with a nearest-neighbor algorithm that merged closely related sequences to remove PCR and sequencing errors. CDR3 sequences were aligned to IMGT reference sequences to assign V, D and J gene segments. For a sequence to be retained, a match of at least six nucleotides was required to both a V gene segment and a J gene segment. Rearrangements were classified as productive when the CDR3 lacked stop codons and remained in frame with V and J, and all other rearrangements were classified as non-productive. CDR3 was defined according to IMGT convention as the region running from the second conserved V-encoded cysteine to the conserved J-encoded phenylalanine. The earlier analysis of 450 to 750 of the donors excluded any sequence lacking an unambiguous match to a single V gene segment. An earlier analysis of fewer than 650 of the donors classified V segments as functional when productive rearrangements were above 56.7% and as segregating when the standard deviation between donors was above 5%. A statistical classification framework was built for diagnosing cytomegalovirus status from the catalog of TCR beta chain sequences. V and J gene assignment, in a later analysis, came from comparing TCR nucleotide sequences with IMGT/GENE-DB human TR gene sequences. Using the TCRdist pipeline, a later analysis assigned CDR3 sequences along with most-parsimonious VDJ recombination scenarios. In a later analysis, every TCR beta chain was defined by the combination of its CDR3 amino acid sequence and its V-gene family, and reads without a unique V-gene family were dropped. To address suspected cross-contamination and a sequencing artifact, a later analysis removed some 620 highly shared, low-generation-probability nucleotide sequences. In a later analysis, a clonal expansion index for each public chain was calculated from normalized within-repertoire ranks of inferred template counts. In a later analysis, generation probabilities were computed using a VDJ recombination model fitted to out-of-frame rearrangements, and the results were checked against IGoR. Hypergeometric tests were used in a later analysis to score TCR-TCR, TCR-HLA and TCR-CMV co-occurrence, with a repertoire-size bias correction applied to the TCR pairs. To estimate false discovery rates, a later analysis permuted the HLA or CMV assignments 20 times. In a later analysis, co-occurring TCRs were grouped with DBSCAN, and TCRdist sequence similarity was added when clustering was performed within HLA-allele-positive subsets. For co-occurrence clustering, repertoires with fewer than 30,000 or more than 120,000 public chains were excluded, along with 4 to 6 repertoires with anomalous nucleotide sharing. TCRdb took this table from immuneACCESS and kept in-frame rearrangements with V and J called. Such tables lack part of the clones; where checked against another copy, unresolved V genes explain under half of the gap, and the rest is unexplained. The V and J calls and the clone size are those of that table, but D and trimming were determined from the DNA. Present in this sample are approximately 220,000 clones, about 81% of which were seen just once. The ten largest clones take up around 6% of the sample.

Worth noting for this clone: It lacks a known antigen. It has no much larger one-base neighbor in the sample; base qualities were not kept.

The cohort consisted of some 670 healthy bone marrow donors. All cohort members were sampled while nominally healthy, although unrecorded immune exposures were likely present. The donor tested CMV seropositive and was one of the 289 seropositive cohort members. A peripheral blood sample was collected from each donor, and TCR beta sequencing was performed on peripheral blood mononuclear cells. Genomic DNA was extracted from the blood cell samples with the Qiagen DNeasy Blood Extraction Kit. Input material: PBMCs. The origin of this receptor is a man aged 40-50 years in good health and CMV-seropositive.

The DNA reads as follows: TGTGCCAGCAAACGGACAGGGCAGGGCTATGGCTACACCTTC. Translation gives CASKRTGQGYGYTF. The chain is made from TRBV6-5 and TRBJ1-2, with 8 central nucleotides matching TRBD1. CDR1 and CDR2 are read off the germline V gene as MNHEY and SVGAGI. V and J are trimmed by 7 bases and 4 bases, and the gene matches miss 8 bases of the junction. There are 14 amino acids in the CDR3, from cysteine to phenylalanine inclusive. Kept here is only the CDR3 DNA, which spans 42 bases and is read in frame from base 1.